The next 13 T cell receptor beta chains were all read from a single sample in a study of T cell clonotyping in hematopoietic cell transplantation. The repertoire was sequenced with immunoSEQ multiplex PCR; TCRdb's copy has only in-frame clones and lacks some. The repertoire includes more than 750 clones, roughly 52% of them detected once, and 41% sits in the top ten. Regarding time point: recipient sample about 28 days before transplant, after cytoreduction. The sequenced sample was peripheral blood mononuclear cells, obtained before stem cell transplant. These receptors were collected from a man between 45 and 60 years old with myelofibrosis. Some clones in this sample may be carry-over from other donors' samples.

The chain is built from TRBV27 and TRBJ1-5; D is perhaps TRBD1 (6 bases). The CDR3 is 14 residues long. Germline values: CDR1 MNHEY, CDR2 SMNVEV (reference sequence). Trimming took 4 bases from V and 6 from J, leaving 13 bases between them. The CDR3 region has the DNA TGTGCCAGCAGTTGGGGGGCGGAGGGTCAGCCCCAGCATTTT. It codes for CASSWGAEGQPQHF.

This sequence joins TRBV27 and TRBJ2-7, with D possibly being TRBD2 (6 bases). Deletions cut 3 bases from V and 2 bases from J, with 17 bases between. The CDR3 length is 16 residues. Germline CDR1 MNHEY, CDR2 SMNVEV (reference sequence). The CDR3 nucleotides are TGTGCCAGCAGTTTGGTTCTTGGGGGGATGGCCTACGAGCAGTACTTC. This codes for CASSLVLGGMAYEQYF.

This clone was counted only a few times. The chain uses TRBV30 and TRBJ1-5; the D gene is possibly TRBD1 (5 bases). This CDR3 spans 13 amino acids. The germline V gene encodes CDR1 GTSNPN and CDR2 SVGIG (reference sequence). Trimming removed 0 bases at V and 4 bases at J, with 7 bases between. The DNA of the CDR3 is TGTGCCTGGAGTGTAGAGGGGAATCAGCCCCAGCATTTT. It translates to CAWSVEGNQPQHF.

CDR3: CAWSAGLAGTYEQYF. The CDR3 region has the DNA TGTGCCTGGAGTGCAGGACTAGCGGGAACCTACGAGCAGTACTTC. The V and J genes are TRBV30 and TRBJ2-7; TRBD2 aligns across 12 bases. In germline, CDR1 is GTSNPN, CDR2 SVGIG (reference sequence). Trimming cost V 1 base and J 2 bases; bases outside gene matches: 3. The CDR3 contains 15 residues.

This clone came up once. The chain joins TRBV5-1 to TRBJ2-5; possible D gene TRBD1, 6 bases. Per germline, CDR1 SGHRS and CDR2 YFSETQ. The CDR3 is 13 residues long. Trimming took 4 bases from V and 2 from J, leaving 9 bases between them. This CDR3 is CASSPGQQETQYF. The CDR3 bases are TGCGCCAGCAGCCCAGGACAGCAAGAGACCCAGTACTTC.

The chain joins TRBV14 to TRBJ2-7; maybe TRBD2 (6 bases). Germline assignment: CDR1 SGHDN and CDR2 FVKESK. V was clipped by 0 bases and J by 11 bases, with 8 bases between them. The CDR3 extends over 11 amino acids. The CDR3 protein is CASSQDAGKYF. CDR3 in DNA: TGTGCCAGCAGCCAAGACGCGGGAAAGTACTTC.

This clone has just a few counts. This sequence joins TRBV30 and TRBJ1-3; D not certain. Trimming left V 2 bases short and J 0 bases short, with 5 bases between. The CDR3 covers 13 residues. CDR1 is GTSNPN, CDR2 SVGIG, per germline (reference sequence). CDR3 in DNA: TGTGCCTGGAGTAGCAGCTCTGGAAACACCATATATTTT. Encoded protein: CAWSSSSGNTIYF.

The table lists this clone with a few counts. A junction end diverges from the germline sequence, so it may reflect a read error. Here the CDR3 DNA reads TGTGCCGGCAGCGTCGGCAATCGGGGCTACACCTTC. Protein: CAGSVGNRGYTF. V is TRBV9 and J is TRBJ1-2; D remains ambiguous. Germline CDR1 reads SGDLS; CDR2 reads YYNGEE. The CDR3 has 12 amino acids.

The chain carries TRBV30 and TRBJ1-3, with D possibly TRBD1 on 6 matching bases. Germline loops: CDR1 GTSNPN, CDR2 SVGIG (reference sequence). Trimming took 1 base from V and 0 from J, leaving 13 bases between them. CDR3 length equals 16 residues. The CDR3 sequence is CAWSGGRGHSGNTIYF. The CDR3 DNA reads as TGTGCCTGGAGTGGGGGCAGGGGCCACTCTGGAAACACCATATATTTT.

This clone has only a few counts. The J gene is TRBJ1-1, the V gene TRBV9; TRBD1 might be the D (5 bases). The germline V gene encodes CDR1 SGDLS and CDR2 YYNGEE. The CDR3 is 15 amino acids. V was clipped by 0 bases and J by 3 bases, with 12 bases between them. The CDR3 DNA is TGTGCCAGCAGCGTAGTTCAGGGTGTGGACACTGAAGCTTTCTTT. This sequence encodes CASSVVQGVDTEAFF.

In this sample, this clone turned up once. CDR3 protein: CSVEKGTEAFF. In nucleotides, the CDR3 is TGCAGCGTTGAAAAGGGCACTGAAGCTTTCTTT. The V gene is TRBV29-1, the J gene TRBJ1-1; D remains unclear. The CDR3 runs to 11 residues. CDR1 SQVTM and CDR2 ANQGSEA come from the germline V gene. Deletions cut 2 bases from V and 4 bases from J, with 5 bases between.

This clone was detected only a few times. CDR3 sequence reads: CASSLLGQGGTQAFF. The CDR3, as DNA: TGCGCCAGCAGCTTGTTGGGACAGGGGGGGACGCAAGCTTTCTTT. The chain has TRBV5-1 and TRBJ1-1; 11 bases are shared with TRBD1. The germline V gene has CDR1 SGHRS and CDR2 YFSETQ. The J segment lost 9 bases and the V segment lost 1 base, leaving 8 bases of the junction unmatched. The length of the CDR3 is 15 residues. Based on the CDR3 plus reference TRBV5-1 and TRBJ1-1, the full variable domain is KAGVTQTPRYLIKTRGQQVTLSCSPISGHRSVSWYQQTPGQGLQFLFEYFSETQRNKGNFPGRFSGRQFSNSRSEMNVSTLELGDSALYLCASSLLGQGGTQAFFGQGTRLTVV.

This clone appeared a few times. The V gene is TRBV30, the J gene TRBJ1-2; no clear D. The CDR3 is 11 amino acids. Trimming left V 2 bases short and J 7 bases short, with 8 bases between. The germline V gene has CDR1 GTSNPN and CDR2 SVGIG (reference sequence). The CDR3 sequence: CAWSFGSGYTF. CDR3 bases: TGTGCCTGGAGTTTTGGGTCTGGCTACACCTTC.